The entry below describes one T cell receptor (beta chain). Its antigen remains unidentified. They isolated at least 7 million PBMCs from each sample. It was with a sample-barcoded 5' primer and a J-beta primer mix that a second PCR of roughly 6 to 12 cycles was run. TCRdb recomputed calls from the 5' RACE reads with MiXCR, one row per CDR3 protein. The sample holds 540,000 or so distinct CDR3 sequences, roughly 28% seen once. The CDR3 has 12 residues. V gave up 11 bases and J gave up 7 bases, with 17 bases separating them. These data come from a study of blood T cells in healthy people across ages. Study-wide results and limits: The unknown donor CMV status may have confounded expanded clonotype changes.

The chain has TRBV12-3 or TRBV12-4 and TRBJ1-2; D uncertain. The sequenced material came from blood. The TCR sequence derives from a woman aged 65 to 85 in good health. CDR3 sequence reads: CAGFGLGLGYTF. Written as DNA, the CDR3 is TGTGCCGGCTTCGGTCTAGGTCTTGGCTACACCTTC.